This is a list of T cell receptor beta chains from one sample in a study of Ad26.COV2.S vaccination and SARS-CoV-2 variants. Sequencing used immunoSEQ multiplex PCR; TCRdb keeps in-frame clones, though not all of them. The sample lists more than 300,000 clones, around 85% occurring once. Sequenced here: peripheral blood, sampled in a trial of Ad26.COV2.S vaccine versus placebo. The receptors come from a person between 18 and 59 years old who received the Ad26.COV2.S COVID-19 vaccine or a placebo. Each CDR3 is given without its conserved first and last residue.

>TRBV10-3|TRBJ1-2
AIRTGTGHYGYT
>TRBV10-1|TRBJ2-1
ASPPQSNPLQF
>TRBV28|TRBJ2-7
ASSLLATYEQY
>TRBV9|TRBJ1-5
ASGSGNQPQH
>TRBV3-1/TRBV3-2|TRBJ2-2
ASSPGQGLSVAGELF
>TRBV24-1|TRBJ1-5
ATSDLSSGVLNQPQH
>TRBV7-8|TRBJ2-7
ASSPTGRPYEQY
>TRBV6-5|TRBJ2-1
ASKPGSSYNEQF
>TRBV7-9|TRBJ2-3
ASSLGTSGGPRTDTQY
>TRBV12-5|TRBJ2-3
ASAPLFGSDTQY